A single sample is the source of the 23 T cell receptor beta chains below, sequenced in a study of T cells in Graves' hyperthyroidism and ophthalmopathy. The investigators amplified TCR beta CDR3 regions from RNA transcripts. First-round RT-PCR targeting the TCR CDR3 was performed with the HTBI primer set. TCRdb redid the calling of the multiplex PCR reads with MiXCR, one entry per CDR3 protein. Of about 700,000 distinct CDR3 sequences listed, 14% are singletons. The sample comprised blood. These receptors were obtained from a young woman with Graves' hyperthyroidism.

Notes on this clonotype: Being one base from a much bigger clone, this may be a read error. The CDR3 nucleotides are TGTGCCAGCAGCCAAGAAGGACAGGCAGAGGAGACCCAGTACTTC. Protein product: CASSQEGQAEETQYF. The chain uses TRBV3-1 and TRBJ2-5; TRBD1 matches at 7 bases. Germline CDR1 is LGHDT and CDR2 is YNNKEL (reference sequence). V shed 0 bases, J shed 5 bases, and the junction held 6 bases outside the gene matches. The CDR3 is made up of 15 amino acids.

This clonotype has just a few counts. The chain is built from TRBV24-1 and TRBJ2-5; TRBD2 aligns across 8 bases. Germline CDR1 reads KGHDR; CDR2 reads SFDVKD. V shed 4 bases and J 1 base; nucleotides not matched to a gene: 7. The CDR3 runs to 16 residues. The CDR3 sequence: CATSDPSTSVQETQYF. The CDR3 nucleotides read TGTGCCACCAGTGACCCCTCGACTAGCGTCCAAGAGACCCAGTACTTC.

This clonotype was observed a few times. This chain uses TRBV11-2 with TRBJ2-7; a weak D match, TRBD2 (6 bases). V lost 2 bases to trimming and J lost 5 bases, with 10 bases between them. CDR1 is SGHAT and CDR2 is FQNNGV in the germline V gene. This CDR3 is built from 13 residues. This CDR3 is CASSLSLADEQYF. In DNA form, the CDR3 reads TGTGCCAGCAGCTTATCACTAGCTGACGAGCAGTACTTC.

This clonotype was observed a few times. The V and J genes are TRBV6-2 or TRBV6-3 and TRBJ1-1; possible D gene TRBD1, 5 bases. This CDR3 is built from 12 residues. Germline V gives CDR1 MNHEY, CDR2 SVGEGT. Trimming cost V 10 bases and J 1 base, with 10 bases left between them. Written as DNA, the CDR3 is TGTGCCACAATTACAGGGAACACTGAAGCTTTCTTT. This gives the protein CATITGNTEAFF.

The table lists this clonotype with many counts. V gene TRBV5-5 combines with J gene TRBJ1-1; D perhaps matches TRBD1 (5 bases). V was trimmed by 3 bases and J by 3 bases, leaving 12 bases between them. Germline lookup yields CDR1 SGHKS and CDR2 YYEKEE (reference sequence). This CDR3 has 14 amino acids. In nucleotides, the CDR3 is TGTGCCAGCAGCTATGAGGGGAGTTACACTGAAGCTTTCTTT. The encoded protein is CASSYEGSYTEAFF.

This clonotype was recorded at least ten times. V and J are TRBV29-1 and TRBJ2-7; 12 nucleotides agree with TRBD2. This CDR3 has 14 amino acids. J gave up 3 bases and V 3 bases, and 3 bases lay outside the gene matches. CDR1 SQVTM and CDR2 ANQGSEA come from the germline V gene. The CDR3 loop reads CSVDGLAGNYEQYF. The CDR3 DNA sequence: TGCAGCGTTGACGGACTAGCGGGGAACTACGAGCAGTACTTC.

This clonotype was counted a few times. Here the CDR3 DNA reads TGTGCCAGTACTCGGACAGGGTCGGATCAGCCCCAGCATTTT. It translates to CASTRTGSDQPQHF. V usage is TRBV19 and J usage is TRBJ1-5; TRBD1 agrees at 8 bases. Trimming cost V 7 bases and J 5 bases; bases outside gene matches: 7. There are 14 residues in the CDR3. Per germline, CDR1 LNHDA and CDR2 SQIVND (reference sequence). Full variable domain (outside the CDR3, taken from reference TRBV19 and TRBJ1-5): DGGITQSPKYLFRKEGQNVTLSCEQNLNHDAMYWYRQDPGQGLRLIYYSQIVNDFQKGDIAEGYSVSREKKESFPLTVTSAQKNPTAFYLCASTRTGSDQPQHFGDGTRLSIL.

The rearrangement joins TRBV5-1 to TRBJ2-5; tentative D call: TRBD2 (7 bases). The CDR3 has 15 residues. The germline gives CDR1 SGHRS, CDR2 YFSETQ. V was trimmed by 5 bases and J by 5 bases, leaving 19 bases between them. The DNA of the CDR3 is TGCGCCAGCAGTAGCGCAGGAGGGGGGGAGGAGACCCAGTACTTC. Translated, it gives CASSSAGGGEETQYF.

A single count supports this clonotype. The gene calls are TRBV30 and TRBJ2-3; D is perhaps TRBD2 (6 bases). V shed 1 base and J shed 10 bases, with 12 bases lying between them. The germline V gene has CDR1 GTSNPN and CDR2 SVGIG (reference sequence). The CDR3 covers 12 residues. CDR3 nucleotide sequence: TGTGCCTGGAGTGGGGACTGGGATGCGCAGTATTTT. This translates into CAWSGDWDAQYF.

Written as DNA, the CDR3 is TGCAGCGTTGAACGACTAGCGGGAGGCTCCACTGATACGCAGTATTTT. Translating it yields CSVERLAGGSTDTQYF. The chain employs TRBV29-1 and TRBJ2-3; 13 bases map to TRBD2. The CDR3 is made up of 16 amino acids. The trim removed 2 bases at V and 6 bases at J, leaving 8 bases unmatched. Germline V gene sequence: CDR1 SQVTM, CDR2 ANQGSEA.

This clonotype was recorded many times. This chain connects TRBV30 to TRBJ2-7; no clear D gene. Germline V CDR1 and CDR2: GTSNPN, SVGIG (reference sequence). V lost 0 bases and J 5 bases, leaving 20 bases between the germline ends. The CDR3 has 16 amino acids. CDR3 sequence (DNA): TGTGCCTGGAGTGTATTGGCCGGAGCAATCGTCCACGAGCAGTACTTC. Amino acids: CAWSVLAGAIVHEQYF.

The V gene is TRBV7-2, the J gene TRBJ2-1; D may be TRBD2 (6 bases). Germline assignment: CDR1 SGHTA and CDR2 FQGNSA. V dropped 5 bases and J dropped 2 bases, with 16 bases sitting between them. This CDR3 has 16 residues. This chain's CDR3 is CASSRLGGTPYNEQFF. The CDR3 DNA reads TGTGCCAGCAGCCGCCTAGGAGGGACCCCCTACAATGAGCAGTTCTTC. Looking up the rest from reference TRBV7-2 and TRBJ2-1 gives the full variable domain: GAGVSQSPSNKVTEKGKDVELRCDPISGHTALYWYRQSLGQGLEFLIYFQGNSAPDKSGLPSDRFSAERTGGSVSTLTIQRTQQEDSAVYLCASSRLGGTPYNEQFFGPGTRLTVL.

The genes are TRBV28 and TRBJ1-5; D may be TRBD1 (6 bases). V was clipped by 3 bases and J by 1 base, with 16 bases between them. The CDR3 runs to 17 residues. CDR1 is MDHEN and CDR2 is SYDVKM in the germline V gene. The CDR3 reads CASSFPTGRGSNQPQHF. DNA of the CDR3: TGTGCCAGCAGTTTCCCCACAGGGCGAGGGAGCAATCAGCCCCAGCATTTT.

This clonotype showed up just a few times. The chain has TRBV13 and TRBJ2-7, with D perhaps matching TRBD2 (6 bases). Trimming pared 5 bases from V and 6 bases from J, leaving 17 bases between. CDR1 and CDR2 (germline): PRHDT, FYEKMQ (reference sequence). The CDR3 length is 14 residues. The DNA of the CDR3 is TGTGCCAGCAGCCCCCGGACTAAAACTAGCGAGCAGTACTTC. Translated: CASSPRTKTSEQYF.

Notes on this clonotype: This may arise from a read error, as a much more abundant clone is one base away. Here the CDR3 omits its conserved ending phenylalanine or tryptophan, so a read error is the likely source. This sequence joins TRBV6-9 and TRBJ2-4; 9 bases match TRBD1. After removal of 3 bases from V and 1 base from J, the junction contained 4 bases not matched to a gene. Germline V gene sequence: CDR1 MNHGY, CDR2 SVAAGI. This CDR3 spans 16 amino acids. In DNA, the CDR3 is TGTGCCAGCAGTTACGGGACAGGGTGGGCCAAAAACATTCAGTACCTC. It specifies CASSYGTGWAKNIQYL.

This clonotype was counted at least ten times. The chain uses TRBV12-3 or TRBV12-4 and TRBJ2-3; D may correspond to TRBD1 or TRBD2 (5 bases each). This CDR3 is built from 17 residues. Trimming stripped 2 bases from V and 0 bases from J, with 15 bases between. The CDR3 DNA reads as TGTGCCAGCAGTTTACGAGGGGAGCGAGCTAGCACAGATACGCAGTATTTT. Its protein is CASSLRGERASTDTQYF.

This clonotype occurred a few times. This may be a read error: a much more frequent sequence differs by one nucleotide. V and J are TRBV2 and TRBJ2-1; 7 positions match TRBD2. The CDR3 length is 13 residues. Germline values: CDR1 SNHLY, CDR2 FYNNEI. V lost 4 bases, J lost 4 bases, and 1 base stayed unmatched. The CDR3 protein is CASSGLAYNEQFF. CDR3 bases: TGTGCCAGCAGTGGACTAGCTTACAATGAGCAGTTCTTC. Using reference TRBV2 and TRBJ2-1 for the parts outside the CDR3, the full variable domain is EPEVTQTPSHQVTQMGQEVILRCVPISNHLYFYWYRQILGQKVEFLVSFYNNEISEKSEIFDDQFSVERPDGSNFTLKIRSTKLEDSAMYFCASSGLAYNEQFFGPGTRLTVL.

The V and J genes are TRBV27 and TRBJ2-1, with D perhaps matching TRBD2 (6 bases). V was trimmed by 1 base and J by 5 bases, leaving 6 bases between them. Germline V gives CDR1 MNHEY, CDR2 SMNVEV (reference sequence). This CDR3 has 13 residues. The CDR3 here is CASSLLADNEQFF. For the CDR3, the DNA is TGTGCCAGCAGTTTATTAGCGGACAATGAGCAGTTCTTC.

This clonotype was recorded a few times. This chain joins TRBV9 and TRBJ2-2; D tentatively reads TRBD1 or TRBD2 (5 bases each). Looked up from germline, CDR1 is SGDLS and CDR2 is YYNGEE. CDR3 length equals 16 residues. The V and J ends lost 4 bases and 4 bases respectively, with 17 bases between them. The CDR3 coding sequence is TGTGCCAGCAGCCCCCGGGGCGATTCGGGCACCGGGGAGCTGTTTTTT. Translating gives CASSPRGDSGTGELFF.

This clonotype was found a few times. V is TRBV3-1 and J is TRBJ1-3, with 9 bases aligning to TRBD1. Germline V lookup: CDR1 LGHDT, CDR2 YNNKEL (reference sequence). V was pared by 6 bases and J by 1 base, with 10 bases of the junction left unmatched. The CDR3 runs 17 residues. CDR3 sequence (DNA): TGTGCCAGCAGTCCGGGACAGGGTTCTAGGTCTGGAAACACCATATATTTT. Protein: CASSPGQGSRSGNTIYF.

The chain recombines TRBV6-2 or TRBV6-3 with TRBJ2-7; a weak D match, TRBD1 (6 bases). CDR3 size: 15 residues. V was clipped by 0 bases and J by 1 base, with 10 bases between them. Per the germline V gene, CDR1 is MNHEY and CDR2 is SVGEGT. The CDR3 coding sequence is TGTGCCAGCAGTTACTCGAAGGACAGTTCCTACGAGCAGTACTTC. It is translated as CASSYSKDSSYEQYF.

In regard to this clonotype: Just one base apart from a much larger clone, this may be a read error. No conserved phenylalanine or tryptophan ends this CDR3, so it is likely a read error. The chain combines TRBV11-2 with TRBJ2-3, with D possibly TRBD2 on 5 matching bases. The V gene's germline CDR1 is SGHAT and CDR2 FQNNGV. With 3 bases removed from V and 4 bases from J, the gap between germline ends came to 14 bases. The CDR3 length is 15 residues. CDR3 residues: CASSFPGARADTQYL. In DNA, the CDR3 is TGTGCCAGCAGCTTCCCAGGCGCGAGGGCAGATACGCAGTATCTT.

A few counts support this clonotype. The chain recombines TRBV14 with TRBJ2-3, with a tentative D call TRBD2 (5 bases). From germline, CDR1 is SGHDN and CDR2 FVKESK. The CDR3 contains 16 residues. Trimming shortened V by 0 bases and J by 2 bases, and 12 bases separated the two germline ends. The chain's CDR3 is CASSQDTGSLTDTQYF. For the CDR3, the DNA is TGTGCCAGCAGCCAAGATACGGGATCTCTCACAGATACGCAGTATTTT.